A selection of T cell receptor beta chains follows, all from one sample in a study of glioma-infiltrating T cells. TCRdb ran MiXCR on the multiplex PCR reads and lists one entry per CDR3 protein. The sample consists of roughly 350,000 distinct CDR3 sequences, less than 50% of them appearing once. The sequenced sample was glioma tissue, nonneoplastic brain tissue, or PBMCs (not recorded which). All receptors derive from a human donor with low-grade glioma or glioblastoma, undergoing nonglioma brain surgery, or in good health (not recorded which). The CDR3 runs from the conserved cysteine through the conserved F or W. Fields, in order: J gene, V gene, D gene, clone size, CDR3 protein, CDR3 DNA. The D gene is left open where the match is weak. Rows give clone size only sometimes, using once, few, many, or a class for an expanded clone.

TRBJ1-1,TRBV6-2/TRBV6-3,NA,many,CASGLVRGGPTEAFF,TGTGCCAGCGGACTCGTTCGCGGCGGACCTACTGAAGCTTTCTTT
TRBJ1-6,TRBV18,NA,NA,CASSPPGGNSPFHF,TGTGCCAGCTCACCACCGGGCGGGAATTCACCCTTCCACTTT
TRBJ2-7,TRBV3-1,NA,NA,CASSQMRDSYEQYF,TGTGCCAGCAGCCAAATGCGGGACTCCTACGAGCAGTACTTC
TRBJ2-7,TRBV3-1,NA,NA,CASRAGVEQYF,TGTGCCAGCAGAGCAGGGGTCGAGCAGTACTTC
TRBJ2-5,TRBV20-1,NA,NA,CSAQGQPLKQETQYF,TGCAGTGCCCAAGGACAGCCCCTTAAACAAGAGACCCAGTACTTC
TRBJ2-5,TRBV7-9,NA,NA,CASSDSALTGGETQYF,TGTGCCAGCAGCGACAGTGCCCTAACCGGAGGAGAGACCCAGTACTTC
TRBJ2-5,TRBV29-1,NA,NA,CSAGTLQETQYF,TGCAGCGCCGGGACTCTCCAAGAGACCCAGTACTTC
TRBJ2-3,TRBV7-3,TRBD1,NA,CASRRQGAADTQYF,TGTGCCAGCAGGCGACAGGGGGCGGCAGATACGCAGTATTTT
TRBJ2-5,TRBV19,TRBD1,NA,CATSAPGQGTQTQYF,TGTGCCACCAGTGCTCCGGGACAGGGAACACAGACCCAGTACTTC
TRBJ2-1,TRBV3-1,NA,NA,CASSQVSAYNEQFF,TGTGCCAGCAGCCAAGTGTCGGCATACAATGAGCAGTTCTTC
TRBJ2-5,TRBV24-1,NA,few,CATVVYRRDQYF,TGTGCCACAGTGGTCTACCGAAGGGACCAGTACTTC
TRBJ2-5,TRBV14,TRBD2,NA,CASSLYSGRAGETQYF,TGTGCCAGCAGCCTCTATAGCGGGAGGGCCGGTGAGACCCAGTACTTC
TRBJ2-7,TRBV27,TRBD1,NA,CASSRGTGPSSYEQYF,TGTGCCAGCAGCCGCGGGACAGGGCCTAGCAGTTACGAGCAGTACTTC
TRBJ2-7,TRBV7-9,NA,few,CASSLALEGPYEQYF,TGTGCCAGCAGCTTAGCGTTGGAGGGTCCATACGAGCAGTACTTC
TRBJ2-5,TRBV20-1,TRBD2,few,CSGLAGQGQETQYF,TGCTCAGGACTAGCGGGACAGGGGCAAGAGACCCAGTACTTC
TRBJ1-3,TRBV5-4,NA,NA,CASSSRTSSGNTIYF,TGTGCCAGCAGCTCCCGGACATCCTCTGGAAACACCATATATTTT
TRBJ2-1,TRBV19,NA,NA,CASSMTHNEQFF,TGTGCCAGTAGTATGACCCACAATGAGCAGTTCTTC
TRBJ2-1,TRBV14,TRBD2,medium-sized,CASSQRSGSHNEQFF,TGTGCCAGCAGCCAAAGAAGCGGGAGTCACAATGAGCAGTTCTTC
TRBJ2-7,TRBV15,TRBD2,NA,CATSRDQLAASYEQYF,TGTGCCACCAGCAGAGACCAACTAGCGGCCTCCTACGAGCAGTACTTC
TRBJ1-4,TRBV27,TRBD1,many,CASSLRRGREKLFF,TGTGCCAGCAGTTTACGAAGGGGGCGTGAAAAACTGTTTTTT
TRBJ2-1,TRBV28,TRBD1,few,CASSSGQGFYNEQFF,TGTGCCAGCAGCTCGGGACAGGGGTTCTACAATGAGCAGTTCTTC
TRBJ2-1,TRBV7-3,NA,few,CASSRGAGF,TGTGCCAGCAGCCGGGGGGCAGGCTTC
TRBJ2-3,TRBV27,NA,few,CASSPSPLATITDTQYF,TGTGCCAGCAGTCCGTCCCCCCTAGCGACAATCACAGATACGCAGTATTTT
TRBJ2-1,TRBV20-1,NA,many,CSADPLLGNEQFF,TGCAGTGCCGACCCACTACTAGGGAATGAGCAGTTCTTC
TRBJ1-2,TRBV7-6,TRBD1,many,CASSLIMGQGAYGYTF,TGTGCCAGCAGCTTAATCATGGGACAGGGGGCCTATGGCTACACCTTC
TRBJ2-7,TRBV7-6,NA,NA,CASSLGRGPSEQYF,TGTGCCAGCAGCTTAGGGAGAGGGCCTTCTGAGCAGTACTTC